This entry describes one TCR beta chain. Its binding antigen is unknown. This sample is drawn from a study of monozygotic twins with inflammatory bowel disease (dated by TCRdb to between 2019 and 2020). Regarding the study in general: In total, approximately 30 monozygotic twin pairs made up the full study: 19 Danish pairs, all IBD-discordant, plus nine German pairs, of which four were IBD-concordant and five were IBD-discordant. Each individual had, on average, about 151 000 unique TCRalpha sequences and 181 000 unique TCRbeta sequences available for analysis. The search for disease-associated traits relied mainly on comparing IBD patients with their genetically identical healthy co-twins within discordant pairs.

General conclusions and limits of the study: Measured by the inverse Simpson index, TCRbeta repertoire diversity was lower in IBD patients than in their healthy co-twins. Because patients received different immunosuppressive treatments, the repertoires may have picked up extra background noise and variability between individuals. The results gave no support for a single strong signal or clonotype linked to IBD. Concordant and discordant twins showed no difference in repertoire similarity, possibly because of limited statistical power. IBD patients shared fewer clonotypes with other individuals than healthy twins did, most markedly in patients showing signs of disease activity. The analysis was unable to tell different T cell subtypes apart.

The CDR3 contains 16 residues, cysteine and phenylalanine counted. This entry has no DNA. CDR1 and CDR2 were assigned from the germline V gene as SGHTA and FQGTGA. Receptor libraries were prepared by 5' RACE. Preparation of each TCR library used around 3.5 ug of total RNA. For each sample, cDNA was synthesized in eight separate reactions using SMARTScribe reverse transcriptase. During cDNA synthesis, template switching introduced unique molecular identifiers that contained a 6-nucleotide sample barcode. TCRalpha and TCRbeta cDNA was amplified in two nested PCRs of about 17 and 10 cycles, and bead purification was carried out after each PCR. Before amplification, cDNA was treated with uracil DNA-glycosylase and purified using the QIAquick PCR purification kit. In the second PCR, Illumina TruSeq-compatible adapters and sample-specific barcodes were added. Library quality and concentration were assessed using TapeStation and Qubit, and approximately 5 ng of each library was pooled. The pooled libraries were sequenced with 2 x 100 bp reads and custom sequencing primers on an Illumina HiSeq2500 single-index Rapid Run. Per the original workflow: MiGEC version 1.2.6 was used for UMI-based consensus assembly, which corrected PCR and sequencing errors. MiXCR version 2.1.1 was used for V(D)J alignment, clonotype assembly and CDR3 extraction. Normalisation of gene usage, clonotype sharing and MAIT/NKT TCR abundance was achieved by analysing the top 1000, 10 000 and 20 000 clonotypes per sample. After downsampling to 27 000 UMIs, diversity was calculated as the inverse Simpson index using the vegan R package. Statistical testing used paired Mann-Whitney U tests on the discordant twin pairs and applied Benjamini-Hochberg correction for multiple testing. The reads went through TCRdb reprocessing, and each CDR3 protein sequence gets one entry with no DNA. For this entry, the V and J calls and clone size follow TCRdb and not the study's own pipeline. The sample's table lists a count of over 350,000 distinct CDR3 sequences. The top ten clones comprise approximately 2.8% of the sample.

From each donor, a roughly 2.6 ml peripheral blood sample was collected into PAXgene tubes and stored at -80 degrees C. Without T cell sorting, total RNA was isolated from whole blood using the PAXgene blood miRNA kit on an automated QIAcube. Deep TCRalpha and TCRbeta repertoire profiling with unique molecular barcoding was performed on peripheral blood of monozygotic twin pairs concordant or discordant for inflammatory bowel disease. Smoking habits were recorded for all twin pairs, and individuals were classified as current, former or never smokers. The chain uses TRBV7-3 and TRBJ2-3. Sample: blood. The TCR originated in a human donor with ulcerative colitis or Crohn's disease, or a healthy co-twin of an affected twin (not recorded which). The CDR3 sequence is CASSFLHGVSTDTQYF.